A single sample gave rise to the 13 T cell receptor beta chains below, sequenced in a study of CD8 T cells in Susac syndrome. An input of about 0.45 to 1 ug of RNA was subjected to reverse transcription using random hexamers. TCRdb itself ran the immunoSEQ multiplex PCR reads through MiXCR, one entry per CDR3 protein. The sample lists approximately 130,000 distinct CDR3 sequences, 91% occurring once. Material: CD8+ T cells from PBMCs. The receptor source for this set is a human donor with multiple sclerosis.

The chain joins TRBV27 to TRBJ2-5, with D tentatively TRBD2 (6 bases). Germline CDR1 and CDR2: MNHEY and SMNVEV (reference sequence). V lost 1 base, J lost 0 bases, and 18 bases lay in between. The CDR3 sequence is 18 residues long. The CDR3 is CASSLLPGGTGHQETQYF. Here the CDR3 DNA reads TGTGCCAGCAGTTTATTGCCTGGGGGGACCGGCCACCAAGAGACCCAGTACTTC.

The rearrangement links TRBV11-2 to TRBJ1-1; D unresolved. Germline V gene lookup returns CDR1 SGHAT and CDR2 FQNNGV. The CDR3 runs to 13 residues. Trimming took off 5 bases at V and 1 base at J, with 8 bases between the two ends. The CDR3 DNA is TGTGCCAGCAGCCCCAACAAGAACACTGAAGCTTTCTTT. It encodes CASSPNKNTEAFF. Full variable domain (missing parts from reference TRBV11-2 and TRBJ1-1): EAGVAQSPRYKIIEKRQSVAFWCNPISGHATLYWYQQILGQGPKLLIQFQNNGVVDDSQLPKDRFSAERLKGVDSTLKIQPAKLEDSAVYLCASSPNKNTEAFFGQGTRLTVV.

The rearrangement joins TRBV3-1 to TRBJ2-2, with D possibly being TRBD1 (5 bases). CDR1 and CDR2 from the germline V gene are LGHDT and YNNKEL (reference sequence). V lost 3 bases to trimming and J lost 6 bases, with 11 bases between them. The CDR3 is 14 residues long. Here the CDR3 reads CASSHTGVPGELFF. The CDR3, as DNA: TGTGCCAGCAGCCACACAGGAGTTCCCGGGGAGCTGTTTTTT. Full variable domain (remainder filled in from reference TRBV3-1 and TRBJ2-2): DTAVSQTPKYLVTQMGNDKSIKCEQNLGHDTMYWYKQDSKKFLKIMFSYNNKELIINETVPNRFSPKSPDKAHLNLHINSLELGDSAVYFCASSHTGVPGELFFGEGSRLTVL.

This clonotype was seen a few times. The chain links TRBV12-3 or TRBV12-4 to TRBJ2-7; no clear D gene. Trimming removed 0 bases at V and 2 bases at J, with 2 bases between. This CDR3 spans 12 amino acids. CDR3 bases: TGTGCCAGCAGTTTAGCCCCCTACGAGCAGTACTTC. This gives the protein CASSLAPYEQYF.

The CDR3 DNA reads as TGTGCCACCGGGACTAGCGACAACAATGAGCAGTTCTTC. This sequence encodes CATGTSDNNEQFF. The chain uses TRBV15 and TRBJ2-1; 10 nucleotides agree with TRBD2. The germline gives CDR1 LNHNV, CDR2 YYDKDF (reference sequence). The CDR3 length is 13 residues. The trim removed 8 bases at V and 5 bases at J, leaving 3 bases unmatched.

This chain links TRBV19 with TRBJ2-2, with unresolved D. The CDR3 runs to 12 residues. V lost 7 bases and J lost 4, with 7 bases in between. Germline values: CDR1 LNHDA, CDR2 SQIVND (reference sequence). DNA for the CDR3: TGTGCCAGTAAATACGTCACCGGGGAGCTGTTTTTT. Translated, it gives CASKYVTGELFF.

The J gene is TRBJ2-5, the V gene TRBV3-1; 7 nucleotides match TRBD2. In germline, CDR1 is LGHDT, CDR2 YNNKEL (reference sequence). The J segment lost 5 bases and the V segment lost 0 bases, leaving 12 bases of the junction unmatched. There are 17 residues in the CDR3. This CDR3 is CASSQDGTGGGMETQYF. The CDR3 DNA sequence: TGTGCCAGCAGCCAAGATGGGACGGGGGGAGGGATGGAGACCCAGTACTTC.

V gene TRBV5-1 combines with J gene TRBJ1-1, with D unclear. Trimming shortened V by 4 bases and J by 1 base, and 8 bases separated the two germline ends. Germline CDR1 reads SGHRS; CDR2 reads YFSETQ. The CDR3 contains 13 residues. The CDR3 loop is CASSMAGNTEAFF. CDR3 DNA sequence: TGCGCCAGCAGCATGGCCGGGAACACTGAAGCTTTCTTT.

The rearrangement uses TRBV7-2 and TRBJ2-7; D perhaps matches TRBD2 (5 bases). The CDR3 is made up of 14 amino acids. CDR1 is SGHTA and CDR2 is FQGNSA in the germline V gene. The germline V and J ends were trimmed by 3 bases and 0 bases, with 9 bases remaining between them. DNA for the CDR3: TGTGCCAGCAGCTTTGAACGGGACTCCTACGAGCAGTACTTC. Protein sequence: CASSFERDSYEQYF.

The chain couples TRBV6-2 or TRBV6-3 to TRBJ2-2; 7 bases line up with TRBD1. The CDR3 has 18 amino acids. V trimming: 2 bases; J trimming: 0 bases; junction bases outside the gene matches: 9. Germline V gene data show CDR1 as MNHEY and CDR2 as SVGEGT. CDR3 nucleotides: TGTGCCAGCAGTTACGGTGGGGACAGCCCAACGAACACCGGGGAGCTGTTTTTT. Translation: CASSYGGDSPTNTGELFF.

This clonotype was seen a single time. V is TRBV28 and J is TRBJ2-2; a possible D gene is TRBD1 (5 bases). V was clipped by 6 bases and J by 3 bases, with 11 bases between them. This CDR3 has 14 residues. CDR1 is MDHEN and CDR2 is SYDVKM in the germline V gene. CDR3 nucleotide sequence: TGTGCCAGCAGCCCAACAGGACACACCGGGGAGCTGTTTTTT. It encodes CASSPTGHTGELFF.

V and J are TRBV29-1 and TRBJ2-1; weak D call: TRBD1 (6 bases). The CDR3 has 14 amino acids. The V gene's germline CDR1 is SQVTM and CDR2 ANQGSEA. Trimming shortened V by 6 bases and J by 2 bases, and 14 bases separated the two germline ends. The CDR3 protein is CSVHGQSPYNEQFF. CDR3 coding DNA: TGCAGCGTCCATGGACAGTCGCCCTACAATGAGCAGTTCTTC.

This chain links TRBV12-3 or TRBV12-4 with TRBJ1-1; 10 bases line up with TRBD1. J gave up 4 bases and V 5 bases, and 7 bases lay outside the gene matches. The CDR3 sequence is 15 residues long. CDR3 nucleotides: TGTGCCAGCAGTCGACCCGGGACAGGGGCCACTGAAGCTTTCTTT. It codes for CASSRPGTGATEAFF.